These T cell receptor beta chains were read from a single sample in a study of early T cells in non-severe SARS-CoV-2 infection. TCRdb ran MiXCR on the 5' RACE reads and lists one entry per CDR3 protein. The table has 50,000 to 60,000 distinct CDR3 sequences, 6.5% to 7.5% seen once. The specimen comprised whole blood, sampled at baseline. The receptor source for this set is an adult who was a healthcare worker with PCR-confirmed SARS-CoV-2 infection or an uninfected control (not recorded which). Both conserved end residues are part of each CDR3. The order of the fields is CDR3 protein, CDR3 DNA, clone size, J gene, D gene, V gene. A D gene is named only where the DNA matches it firmly. Clone size, where shown, is once, few, many, or a class for clones that have expanded.

CASSFVGQGQPQHF	TGTGCCAGCAGTTTTGTGGGGCAGGGGCAGCCCCAGCATTTT	.	TRBJ1-5	.	TRBV27
CASSGQGNTEAFF	TGTGCCAGCAGTGGACAGGGGAACACTGAAGCTTTCTTT	many	TRBJ1-1	TRBD1	TRBV2
CATELAGGHYNEQFF	TGTGCCACCGAACTAGCGGGGGGGCATTACAATGAGCAGTTCTTC	.	TRBJ2-1	TRBD2	TRBV24-1
CASHSSNYGYTF	TGTGCCAGCCACAGCTCTAACTATGGCTACACCTTC	many	TRBJ1-2	.	TRBV28
CATSDFGQNEQYF	TGTGCCACCAGTGATTTCGGACAGAACGAGCAGTACTTC	few	TRBJ2-7	.	TRBV24-1
CASGLALTGVTGELFF	TGTGCTAGTGGTTTAGCCCTTACAGGGGTAACCGGGGAGCTGTTTTTT	many	TRBJ2-2	TRBD1	TRBV12-5
CASSFAGAGANVLTF	TGTGCCAGCAGTTTTGCAGGGGCTGGGGCCAACGTCCTGACTTTC	.	TRBJ2-6	.	TRBV12-3/TRBV12-4
CASSSRDLGSYTF	TGTGCCAGCAGTTCCCGGGACTTGGGAAGCTACACCTTC	many	TRBJ1-2	.	TRBV12-3/TRBV12-4
CASSGKGQGNTEAFF	TGTGCCAGCAGTGGAAAAGGACAGGGGAACACTGAAGCTTTCTTT	many	TRBJ1-1	TRBD1	TRBV12-3/TRBV12-4
CSPPETSGTGELFF	TGCAGCCCTCCCGAGACATCTGGGACCGGGGAGCTGTTTTTT	many	TRBJ2-2	.	TRBV29-1
CASSQRATDTQYF	TGTGCCAGCAGCCAGCGGGCCACAGATACGCAGTATTTT	.	TRBJ2-3	.	TRBV11-3
CASSVGDSPYEQYF	TGTGCCAGCAGCGTAGGGGACTCTCCCTACGAGCAGTACTTC	.	TRBJ2-7	.	TRBV9
CAWSGAWDTEAFF	TGTGCCTGGTCAGGGGCCTGGGACACTGAAGCTTTCTTT	many	TRBJ1-1	.	TRBV30
CASSIAGYSHAGHF	TGTGCCAGTAGTATAGCTGGGTACAGTCACGCTGGGCATTTT	few	TRBJ1-5	.	TRBV19
CASSLLGMANEKLFF	TGTGCCAGCAGTCTACTCGGTATGGCTAATGAAAAACTGTTTTTT	few	TRBJ1-4	.	TRBV27
CASSLVQGLPTDTQYF	TGCGCCAGCAGCTTGGTGCAGGGGTTACCCACAGATACGCAGTATTTT	many	TRBJ2-3	.	TRBV5-1
CASSSLGEGLAETQYF	TGTGCCAGCAGTTCCCTGGGGGAGGGGCTGGCGGAGACCCAGTACTTC	many	TRBJ2-5	TRBD2	TRBV27
CATSDSQGQGTEAFF	TGTGCCACCAGTGATTCGCAGGGGCAGGGCACTGAAGCTTTCTTT	.	TRBJ1-1	.	TRBV24-1
CASSPQDRGPYSNQPQHF	TGTGCCAGCAGCCCCCAAGACAGGGGCCCTTATAGCAATCAGCCCCAGCATTTT	many	TRBJ1-5	TRBD1	TRBV9
CASSTGPHTYEQYF	TGTGCCAGTAGTACCGGGCCCCACACCTACGAGCAGTACTTC	few	TRBJ2-7	.	TRBV19
CASSLEQETQYF	TGCGCCAGCAGCTTGGAACAGGAGACCCAGTACTTC	.	TRBJ2-5	.	TRBV5-1
CASSITAVYEQYF	TGTGCCAGTAGTATAACGGCAGTCTACGAGCAGTACTTC	many	TRBJ2-7	.	TRBV19
CASSRRLAGTNEQYF	TGTGCCAGCAGCCGGAGACTAGCGGGGACTAACGAGCAGTACTTC	many	TRBJ2-7	TRBD2	TRBV12-3/TRBV12-4
CASRFRGGSKINEQFF	TGTGCCAGCAGGTTCCGAGGGGGGAGTAAGATCAATGAGCAGTTCTTC	.	TRBJ2-1	.	TRBV11-2
CASSFHGALTYGYTF	TGTGCCAGCAGCTTCCATGGGGCACTCACCTATGGCTACACCTTC	.	TRBJ1-2	.	TRBV7-8
CATSRDLGGELFF	TGTGCCACCAGCAGAGATCTCGGCGGGGAGCTGTTTTTT	many	TRBJ2-2	.	TRBV15
CASSRLAGAYEQYF	TGTGCCAGCAGTAGACTAGCGGGGGCCTACGAGCAGTACTTC	many	TRBJ2-7	TRBD2	TRBV6-2/TRBV6-3
CASSWGARASGETQYF	TGTGCCAGCAGCTGGGGGGCAAGGGCTAGCGGCGAGACCCAGTACTTC	few	TRBJ2-5	.	TRBV7-2
CASSGLTDTQYF	TGTGCCAGCAGTGGACTCACAGATACGCAGTATTTT	many	TRBJ2-3	.	TRBV6-1
CASSHNSAVYEQYF	TGTGCCAGCTCCCACAACTCCGCGGTCTACGAGCAGTACTTC	few	TRBJ2-7	.	TRBV18
CAISESGASYEQYF	TGTGCCATCAGTGAGTCGGGCGCTAGCTACGAGCAGTACTTC	.	TRBJ2-7	.	TRBV10-3
CSVDLRSSYNEQFF	TGCAGCGTTGATCTCCGGAGCTCCTACAATGAGCAGTTCTTC	few	TRBJ2-1	.	TRBV29-1
CAISDTGETQYF	TGTGCCATCAGTGATACGGGGGAGACCCAGTACTTC	.	TRBJ2-5	.	TRBV10-3
CASSLTGRYQPQHF	TGTGCCAGCAGTTTGACAGGGCGATATCAGCCCCAGCATTTT	.	TRBJ1-5	TRBD1	TRBV28